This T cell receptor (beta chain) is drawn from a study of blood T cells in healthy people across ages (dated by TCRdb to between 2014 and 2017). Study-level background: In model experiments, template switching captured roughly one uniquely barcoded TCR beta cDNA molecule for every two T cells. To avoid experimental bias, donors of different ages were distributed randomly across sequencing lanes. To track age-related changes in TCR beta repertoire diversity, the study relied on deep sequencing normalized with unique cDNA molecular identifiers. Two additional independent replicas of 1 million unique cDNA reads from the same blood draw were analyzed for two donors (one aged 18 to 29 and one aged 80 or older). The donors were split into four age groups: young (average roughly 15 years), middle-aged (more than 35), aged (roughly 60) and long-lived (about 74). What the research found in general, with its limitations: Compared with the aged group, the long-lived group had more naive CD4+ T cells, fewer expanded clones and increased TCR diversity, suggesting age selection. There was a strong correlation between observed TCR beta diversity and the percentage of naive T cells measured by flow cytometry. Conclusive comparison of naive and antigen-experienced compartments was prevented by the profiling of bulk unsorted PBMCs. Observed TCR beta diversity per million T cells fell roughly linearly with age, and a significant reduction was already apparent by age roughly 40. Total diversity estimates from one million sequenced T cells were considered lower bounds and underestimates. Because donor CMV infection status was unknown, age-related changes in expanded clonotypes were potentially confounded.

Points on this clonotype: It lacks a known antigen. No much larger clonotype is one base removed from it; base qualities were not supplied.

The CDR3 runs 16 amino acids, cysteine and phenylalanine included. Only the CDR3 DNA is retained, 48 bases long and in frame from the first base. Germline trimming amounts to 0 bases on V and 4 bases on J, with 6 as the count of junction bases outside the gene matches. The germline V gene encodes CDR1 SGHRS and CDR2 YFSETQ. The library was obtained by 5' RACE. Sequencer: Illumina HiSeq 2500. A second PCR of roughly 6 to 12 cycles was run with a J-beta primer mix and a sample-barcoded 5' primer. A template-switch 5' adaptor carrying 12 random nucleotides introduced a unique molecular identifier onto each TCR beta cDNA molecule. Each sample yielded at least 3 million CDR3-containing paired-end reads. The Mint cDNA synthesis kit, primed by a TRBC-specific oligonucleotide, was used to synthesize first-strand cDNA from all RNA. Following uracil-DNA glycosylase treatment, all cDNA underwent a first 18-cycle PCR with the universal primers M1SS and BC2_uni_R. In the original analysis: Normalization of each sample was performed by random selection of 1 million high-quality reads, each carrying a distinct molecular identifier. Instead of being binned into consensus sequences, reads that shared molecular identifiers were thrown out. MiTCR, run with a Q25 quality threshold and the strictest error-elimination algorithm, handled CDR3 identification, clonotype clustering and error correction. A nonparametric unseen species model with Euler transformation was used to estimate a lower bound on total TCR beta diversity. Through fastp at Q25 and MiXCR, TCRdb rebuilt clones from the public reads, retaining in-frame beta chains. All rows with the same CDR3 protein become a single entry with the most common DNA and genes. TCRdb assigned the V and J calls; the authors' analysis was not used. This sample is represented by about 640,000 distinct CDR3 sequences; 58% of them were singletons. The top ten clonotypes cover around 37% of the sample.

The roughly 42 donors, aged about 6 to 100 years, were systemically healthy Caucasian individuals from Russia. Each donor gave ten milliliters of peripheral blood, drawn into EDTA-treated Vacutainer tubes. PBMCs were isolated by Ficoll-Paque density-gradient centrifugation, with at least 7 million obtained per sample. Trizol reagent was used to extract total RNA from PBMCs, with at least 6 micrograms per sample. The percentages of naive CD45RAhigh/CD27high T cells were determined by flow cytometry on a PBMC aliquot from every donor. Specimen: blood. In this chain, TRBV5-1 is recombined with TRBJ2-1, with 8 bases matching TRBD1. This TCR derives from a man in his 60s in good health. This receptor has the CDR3 CASSLAGTGSYNEQFF. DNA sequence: TGCGCCAGCAGCTTGGCCGGGACAGGTAGTTACAATGAGCAGTTCTTC.